These T cell receptor beta chains were read from a single sample in a study of PD-1 blockade in mismatch repair-deficient tumors. This table comes from immunoSEQ multiplex PCR, and its TCRdb copy is limited to in-frame clones, with some not included. The sample holds roughly 49,000 clones, 77% seen once. Sequences were derived from PBMCs, sampled before pembrolizumab treatment. These receptors were collected from an adult with mismatch repair-deficient cancer. Each CDR3 is given with its conserved first and last residue.

>16|TRBJ2-3|TRBV30
CAWTPGLAGETDTQYF
>15|TRBJ2-7|TRBV4-2
CASSQDRSRAYEQYF
>14|TRBJ1-1|TRBV18
CASSPSGANTEAFF
>19|TRBJ2-3|TRBV19
CASSDGGIIAGGPADTQYF
>16|TRBJ2-1|TRBV4-1
CASSPWLGSAYNEQFF
>16|TRBJ2-1|TRBV19
CASTISGLSSYNEQFF
>12|TRBJ2-1|TRBV30
CAWSVQGYEQFF
>14|TRBJ2-5|TRBV5-1
CASSRPGNQETQYF
>11|TRBJ2-3|TRBV30
CAWSGGATQYF
>12|TRBJ1-2|TRBV29-1
CSVERGSGGYTF
>15|TRBJ2-1|TRBV9
CASSVTASGREEQFF
>16|TRBJ2-3|TRBV4-3
CASSQGSAPSTDTQYF
>15|TRBJ2-7|TRBV6-5
CASSDGAGPNYEQYF
>13|TRBJ2-1|TRBV5-4
CASSLLAHNEQFF
>12|TRBJ2-1|TRBV7-9
CASPTIDNEQFF
>16|TRBJ1-4|TRBV4-1
CASSPIGDSFNEKLFF
>15|TRBJ2-2|TRBV7-9
CASRHRDREAGELFF
>14|TRBJ1-2|TRBV7-6
CASSLGGQTLSYTF
>15|TRBJ1-5|TRBV5-5
CASSLEGGGNQPQHF
>16|TRBJ2-1|TRBV7-3
CASSLVSVEDTNEQFF
>11|TRBJ2-7|TRBV28
CATLAGGSEYF
>16|TRBJ2-1|TRBV30
CAWSINRGLSYNEQFF
>16|TRBJ2-3|TRBV30
CAWSARRDRNTDTQYF
>14|TRBJ2-1|TRBV5-1
CASSREAGAREQFF
>12|TRBJ2-7|TRBV11-3
CASSLQTEGQYF
>19|TRBJ2-3|TRBV29-1
CSVEGLAGAWGFSTDTQYF
>14|TRBJ2-3|TRBV6-1
CASSKTGLADTQYF